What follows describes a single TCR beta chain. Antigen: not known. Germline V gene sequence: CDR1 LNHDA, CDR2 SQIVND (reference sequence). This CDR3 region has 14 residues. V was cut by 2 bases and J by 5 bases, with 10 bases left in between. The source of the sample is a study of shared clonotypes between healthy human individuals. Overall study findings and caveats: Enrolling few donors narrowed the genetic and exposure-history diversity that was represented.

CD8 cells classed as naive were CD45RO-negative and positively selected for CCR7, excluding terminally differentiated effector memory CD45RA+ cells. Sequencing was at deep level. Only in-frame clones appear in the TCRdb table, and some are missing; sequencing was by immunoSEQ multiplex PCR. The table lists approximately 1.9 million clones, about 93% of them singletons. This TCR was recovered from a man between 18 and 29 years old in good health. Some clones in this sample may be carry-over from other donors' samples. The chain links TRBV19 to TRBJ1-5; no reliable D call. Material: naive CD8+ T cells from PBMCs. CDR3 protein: CASSIWVAHQPQHF. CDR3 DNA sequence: TGTGCCAGTAGTATATGGGTGGCACATCAGCCCCAGCATTTT.